The 26 T cell receptor beta chains below all came from one sample that was sequenced in a study of T cell repertoires in cytomegalovirus infection. TCRdb redid the calling of the reads with MiXCR, one entry per CDR3 protein. Of around 140,000 distinct CDR3 sequences in the sample, approximately 5.9% were seen once. The material sequenced was PBMCs. These receptor sequences come from a human donor in good health (CMV status not recorded). Some clones in this sample may be carry-over from other donors' samples.

The J gene is TRBJ1-4, the V gene TRBV3-1, with TRBD1 as a possible D gene (6 bases). Germline V gene lookup returns CDR1 LGHDT and CDR2 YNNKEL (reference sequence). Between the trimmed V and J ends, which lost 6 bases and 6 bases, there was a span of 20 bases. The CDR3 is 16 amino acids. CDR3 loop: CASSRTSTGLDEKLFF. The CDR3, as DNA: TGTGCCAGCAGTCGAACTTCCACAGGGTTGGATGAAAAACTGTTTTTT.

This clonotype was seen repeatedly, ten times or more. The V call is TRBV15, the J call TRBJ2-4; D call uncertain. The germline gives CDR1 LNHNV, CDR2 YYDKDF (reference sequence). CDR3 length: 19 residues. V lost 0 bases to trimming and J lost 0 bases, with 18 bases between them. The CDR3 region has the DNA TGTGCCACCAGCAGAGATCCCAACGGATACGAACTAGCCAAAAACATTCAGTACTTC. This codes for CATSRDPNGYELAKNIQYF.

This clonotype was picked up many times. The chain is built from TRBV11-2 and TRBJ1-1, with 9 nucleotides matching TRBD1. J gave up 4 bases and V 5 bases, and 8 bases lay outside the gene matches. This CDR3 is 15 amino acids long. Germline values: CDR1 SGHAT, CDR2 FQNNGV. CDR3 loop: CASSPLGQGFTEAFF. CDR3 sequence (DNA): TGTGCCAGCAGCCCCCTCGGACAGGGGTTCACTGAAGCTTTCTTT.

The table lists this clonotype with a few counts. The chain has TRBV12-3 or TRBV12-4 and TRBJ1-1; 7 bases map to TRBD1. Trimming removed 6 bases from V and 9 bases from J; junction bases left unmatched: 10. The CDR3 sequence is 13 residues long. Here the CDR3 reads CASSLGQKLKAFF. DNA of the CDR3: TGTGCCAGCAGCTTGGGACAGAAGCTTAAAGCTTTCTTT.

This clonotype was seen many times. The chain carries TRBV2 and TRBJ2-7; 7 bases map to TRBD1. CDR3 length: 14 amino acids. Per germline, CDR1 SNHLY and CDR2 FYNNEI. V trimming: 7 bases; J trimming: 2 bases; junction bases outside the gene matches: 8. The CDR3 sequence: CASKGGQLTYEQYF. In nucleotides, the CDR3 is TGTGCCAGCAAAGGGGGACAGCTGACCTACGAGCAGTACTTC.

This clonotype was counted a few times. V is TRBV20-1 and J is TRBJ1-2, with D perhaps matching TRBD1 (5 bases). V was pared by 4 bases and J by 6 bases, with 21 bases between. The CDR3 has 15 amino acids. The germline gives CDR1 DFQATT, CDR2 SNEGSKA (reference sequence). As DNA, the CDR3 is TGCAGTGCTACTTCAAACGGGGCTGGCTTGAATGGCTACACCTTC. Translation gives CSATSNGAGLNGYTF.

In its sample, this clonotype was seen many times. The chain employs TRBV7-2 and TRBJ2-7, with a possible D match to TRBD2 (7 bases). The CDR3 length is 16 residues. Germline V gives CDR1 SGHTA, CDR2 FQGNSA. V was clipped by 10 bases and J by 3 bases, with 25 bases between them. The CDR3 coding sequence is TGTGCCACGGCTTCCGGGGGGCCCGGACCCGGCTACGAGCAGTACTTC. It codes for CATASGGPGPGYEQYF.

This clonotype was seen ten or more times. The chain recombines TRBV18 with TRBJ2-5; possibly TRBD2 for D (6 bases). The ends were cut back, 6 bases at V and 2 bases at J, with 13 bases in the middle. This CDR3 is 14 amino acids long. Germline loops: CDR1 KGHSH, CDR2 LQKENI. The CDR3 spells CASSPGGIQETQYF. The CDR3 DNA reads as TGTGCCAGCTCCCCCGGGGGAATACAAGAGACCCAGTACTTC.

This clonotype was picked up many times. This chain uses TRBV6-2 or TRBV6-3 with TRBJ1-1; 8 bases map to TRBD1. V lost 7 bases, J lost 1 base, and 5 bases stayed unmatched. The CDR3 contains 14 residues. Looked up from germline, CDR1 is MNHEY and CDR2 is SVGEGT. CDR3 sequence reads: CASIADRANTEAFF. For the CDR3, the DNA is TGTGCCAGCATTGCGGACAGGGCGAACACTGAAGCTTTCTTT.

This clonotype was detected ten times or more. This sequence joins TRBV12-3 or TRBV12-4 and TRBJ1-2; perhaps TRBD1 as D (6 bases). Deletions cut 7 bases from V and 4 bases from J, with 10 bases between. This CDR3 has 12 residues. The CDR3 DNA sequence: TGTGCCAGCAAAACAGGGTCCTATGGCTACACCTTC. Its translation: CASKTGSYGYTF.

In regard to this clonotype: This sequence may be a read error, since a much larger clone differs from it by one base. The chain joins TRBV7-9 to TRBJ1-5, with unresolved D. This CDR3 spans 14 amino acids. Germline CDR1 reads SEHNR; CDR2 reads FQNEAQ (reference sequence). Trimming pared 1 base from V and 3 bases from J, leaving 7 bases between. The DNA of the CDR3 is TGTGCCAGCAGCTTAGGCCAGGACAATCAGCCCCAGCATTTT. Translating gives CASSLGQDNQPQHF.

This clonotype was counted only a few times. V gene TRBV18 combines with J gene TRBJ1-4, with D unresolved. Trimming cost V 3 bases and J 5 bases, with 13 bases left between them. The CDR3 loop spans 15 amino acids. Germline lookup yields CDR1 KGHSH and CDR2 LQKENI. The CDR3, as DNA: TGTGCCAGCTCACCTCGGCTTGACCGAAATGAAAAACTGTTTTTT. Encoded protein: CASSPRLDRNEKLFF. Using reference TRBV18 and TRBJ1-4 for the parts outside the CDR3, the full variable domain is NAGVMQNPRHLVRRRGQEARLRCSPMKGHSHVYWYRQLPEEGLKFMVYLQKENIIDESGMPKERFSAEFPKEGPSILRIQQVVRGDSAAYFCASSPRLDRNEKLFFGSGTQLSVL.

This clonotype was seen many times. This rearrangement joins TRBV7-8 to TRBJ2-1, with unresolved D. The CDR3 runs 19 residues. Germline V gene sequence: CDR1 SGHVS, CDR2 FQNEAQ. The V end lost 4 bases, the J end lost 5 bases, and 27 bases lay between the germline ends. This CDR3 is CASSSQPPVGEMTNNEQFF. In DNA form, the CDR3 reads TGTGCCAGCAGCTCCCAGCCCCCGGTCGGTGAAATGACAAACAATGAGCAGTTCTTC.

CDR3 nucleotide sequence: TGTGCCAGTAGAAGACAGGGGGCCAGGGAGCCCCAGCATTTT. Residues: CASRRQGAREPQHF. The chain is built from TRBV19 and TRBJ1-5, with 10 bases lining up with TRBD1. V lost 6 bases to trimming and J lost 8 bases; unmatched junction nucleotides: 7. The length of the CDR3 is 14 residues. Germline V CDR1 and CDR2: LNHDA, SQIVND (reference sequence).

This clonotype has at least ten counts. The chain couples TRBV18 to TRBJ2-5, with 8 bases identical to TRBD1. The length of the CDR3 is 18 residues. J was trimmed by 6 bases and V by 1 base; bases with no gene match: 16. Germline CDR1 is KGHSH and CDR2 is LQKENI. The CDR3 reads CASSPLPAGTGFPQTQYF. Here the CDR3 DNA reads TGTGCCAGCTCACCACTACCGGCCGGGACAGGTTTCCCCCAGACCCAGTACTTC.

This chain links TRBV15 with TRBJ2-2; a possible D gene is TRBD2 (5 bases). The CDR3 covers 14 residues. Per the germline V gene, CDR1 is LNHNV and CDR2 is YYDKDF (reference sequence). Trimming removed 5 bases at V and 7 bases at J, with 14 bases between. The CDR3 nucleotides are TGTGCCACCAGCCGCGGACTCCCCAGCGGGGAGCTGTTTTTT. As protein: CATSRGLPSGELFF.

There are many counts of this clonotype. The rearrangement joins TRBV7-2 to TRBJ2-7; D might be TRBD2 (5 bases). V was clipped by 6 bases and J by 7 bases, with 22 bases between them. Germline-derived CDR1 and CDR2 are SGHTA and FQGNSA. The CDR3 is 15 residues long. The DNA for the CDR3 is TGTGCCAGCAGTCCGTCCGGGGTTTCCTTTTCGGAGCAGTACTTC. This codes for CASSPSGVSFSEQYF.

In this sample, this clonotype turned up many times. The chain couples TRBV15 to TRBJ1-5; D possibly corresponds to TRBD1 (6 bases). V gave up 8 bases and J gave up 7 bases, with 15 bases separating them. Germline V gene lookup returns CDR1 LNHNV and CDR2 YYDKDF (reference sequence). The CDR3 covers 13 residues. The CDR3 loop reads CATGRGVRQPQHF. CDR3 nucleotides: TGTGCCACCGGGAGGGGGGTTAGACAGCCCCAGCATTTT.

The chain employs TRBV6-8 and TRBJ2-2, with unresolved D. CDR3 length: 15 residues. V was trimmed by 6 bases and J by 7 bases, leaving 18 bases between them. CDR1 and CDR2 (germline): MNHGY, SAAAGT. CDR3 amino acids: CASRRDLTLGGELFF. CDR3 DNA sequence: TGTGCCAGCAGACGCGACCTAACTCTCGGCGGGGAGCTGTTTTTT.

Only a few counts were recorded for this clonotype. The chain recombines TRBV12-3 or TRBV12-4 with TRBJ1-2; possibly TRBD1 for D (6 bases). The CDR3 extends over 14 amino acids. Trimming pared 1 base from V and 4 bases from J, leaving 10 bases between. The DNA of the CDR3 is TGTGCCAGCAGTTTAGGTGGGACACCCTATGGCTACACCTTC. This encodes CASSLGGTPYGYTF.

In this sample, this clonotype turned up many times. The chain joins TRBV29-1 to TRBJ1-1; weak D call: TRBD1 (6 bases). The CDR3 is 12 residues long. Between the trimmed V and J ends, which lost 7 bases and 2 bases, there was a span of 11 bases. In germline, CDR1 is SQVTM, CDR2 ANQGSEA. CDR3 nucleotides: TGCAGCGCTGGGGGGGCCAACACTGAAGCTTTCTTT. Its translation: CSAGGANTEAFF.

The chain joins TRBV5-6 to TRBJ2-1; a possible D gene is TRBD1 (6 bases). This CDR3 contains 14 residues. The germline CDR1 and CDR2 sequences are SGHDT and YYEEEE. The V and J ends lost 7 bases and 4 bases respectively, with 15 bases between them. CDR3 DNA sequence: TGTGCCAGCTCACAGGGAGAAATTTACAATGAGCAGTTCTTC. It yields the protein CASSQGEIYNEQFF.

This clonotype has a single count. The chain has TRBV7-9 and TRBJ1-1; perhaps TRBD1 as D (6 bases). Trimming cost V 0 bases and J 4 bases, with 18 bases left between them. CDR1 is SEHNR, CDR2 FQNEAQ, per germline (reference sequence). This CDR3 has 17 amino acids. The CDR3 DNA sequence: TGTGCCAGCAGCTTAGCGGGTGGGGGGCCCAGGAGCACTGAAGCTTTCTTT. Encoded protein: CASSLAGGGPRSTEAFF.

Ten or more counts support this clonotype. The rearrangement links TRBV7-2 to TRBJ1-6, with 10 bases that match TRBD1. The CDR3 spans 15 residues. The V gene end was trimmed by 5 bases and the J gene end by 7 bases; junction bases not matched to a gene: 5. Germline V gene data show CDR1 as SGHTA and CDR2 as FQGNSA. The CDR3 bases are TGTGCCAGCAGCCCACGGACAGGGGGAAATTCACCCCTCCACTTT. It translates to CASSPRTGGNSPLHF. The full variable domain, its missing parts supplied by reference TRBV7-2 and TRBJ1-6, is GAGVSQSPSNKVTEKGKDVELRCDPISGHTALYWYRQSLGQGLEFLIYFQGNSAPDKSGLPSDRFSAERTGGSVSTLTIQRTQQEDSAVYLCASSPRTGGNSPLHFGNGTRLTVT.

This clonotype was recorded at least ten times. The rearrangement links TRBV28 to TRBJ2-4; the match to TRBD1 covers 8 bases. Losses at the gene ends were 4 bases for V and 3 bases for J; bases not matched to a gene: 2. This CDR3 is 14 amino acids long. Germline CDR1 is MDHEN and CDR2 is SYDVKM. The CDR3 here is CASSSQGVKNIQYF. The CDR3 nucleotides read TGTGCCAGCAGTTCACAGGGGGTCAAAAACATTCAGTACTTC.

This clonotype appeared many times. This chain uses TRBV7-2 with TRBJ2-1; perhaps TRBD2 as D (5 bases). The CDR3 runs to 10 residues. Trimming left V 3 bases short and J 15 bases short, with 9 bases between. Germline V gene lookup returns CDR1 SGHTA and CDR2 FQGNSA. Here the CDR3 DNA reads TGTGCCAGCAGCTTCGGGGTTCCGTTCTTC. Its translation is CASSFGVPFF.